This T cell receptor (beta chain) was documented in a study of blood T cells in healthy people across ages. Study-wide findings and caveats: There was no known CMV status for donors, so expanded clonotype changes were possibly confounded. The recorded TCR beta diversity per million T cells decreased in a roughly linear manner with age.

Caucasian, healthy and from Russia, the donors were aged between about 6 and 90. The CDR3 covers 13 residues. CDR1 is SNHLY and CDR2 is FYNNEI in the germline V gene. A second roughly 6 to 11 cycle PCR used barcoded and J-beta primers. Using its own MiXCR run on the 5' RACE reads, TCRdb lists one record per CDR3 protein. The table shows some 1.8 million distinct CDR3 sequences, with approximately 40% occurring only once. As regards this clonotype: What it binds is not known.

Sequencing input: blood. The chain uses TRBV2 and TRBJ1-2; D ambiguous. The sequence derives from a human donor in good health. The CDR3 is CAREVNDNYGYTF. Written as DNA, the CDR3 is TGTGCGAGGGAAGTCAACGATAACTATGGCTACACCTTC.